This T cell receptor beta chain was sequenced in a study of T cells after yellow fever vaccination. Trimming shortened V by 8 bases and J by 0 bases, and 8 bases separated the two germline ends. Per the germline V gene, CDR1 is SNHLY and CDR2 is FYNNEI. The CDR3 extends over 14 amino acids. UMIs were added to TCR cDNA along with a universal primer site when it was made by 5'RACE template switching. TCRdb processed the 5' RACE reads anew with MiXCR; each CDR3 protein has one entry. The table lists a few hundred thousand distinct CDR3 sequences, roughly 12% of them singletons. Overall study results and limits: Abundant bulk-derived clonotypes could contaminate FACS-sorted repertoires.

About this clonotype itself: Its antigen is as yet unknown.

V gene TRBV2 combines with J gene TRBJ2-6; perhaps TRBD2 as D (6 bases). The input for sequencing was PBMCs, taken on the day of the first yellow fever vaccination. The source is a young man who received the YFV17D yellow fever vaccine. DNA of the CDR3: TGTGCCAGCGGGAGGACCTCTGGGGCCAACGTCCTGACTTTC. Translating it yields CASGRTSGANVLTF.